This entry is about one T cell receptor (beta chain). This sample stems from a study of blood T cell repertoires in COVID-19. Overall study context: The study drew acute and convalescent COVID-19 samples from the United States, Italy and Spain.

This CDR3 region has 17 residues. Germline V gene data show CDR1 as MGHRA and CDR2 as YSYEKL. Trimming took 1 base from V and 4 from J; bases not matched to a gene: 11. Using immunoSEQ multiplex PCR, the repertoire was profiled, and TCRdb retains in-frame clones only, with some absent. The table includes under 55,000 clones, more than 75% detected once. The specimen was peripheral blood. The chain couples TRBV4-1 to TRBJ2-7, with TRBD2 matching 9 bases. The TCR was taken from a human donor in a cohort sampled during active COVID-19. Here the CDR3 reads CASSQVSLSGGPYEQYF. Written as DNA, the CDR3 is TGCGCCAGCAGCCAAGTTTCCCTAAGCGGGGGGCCGTACGAGCAGTACTTC.